These 27 T cell receptor beta chains came from one sample sequenced in a study of cytomegalovirus exposure and HLA in healthy donors (dated by TCRdb to the late 2010s). Receptor libraries were prepared by the immunoSEQ multiplex PCR assay. TCRdb carries this immuneACCESS record with in-frame sequences only. Its versions omit some clonotypes, under half of them owing to an unresolved V gene in the studies checked, with the rest unexplained. This sample holds roughly 80,000 clones; 85% to 95% were observed only once. The ten largest clones take up approximately 0.7% of the sample. Sequenced input: PBMCs. These receptors were taken from a man younger than 35 in good health and CMV-seronegative.

This chain uses TRBV5-1 with TRBJ2-1, with TRBD2 as a possible D gene (5 bases). This CDR3 contains 17 residues. Trimming pared 3 bases from V and 4 bases from J, leaving 20 bases between. Germline CDR1 reads SGHRS; CDR2 reads YFSETQ. CDR3 sequence reads: CASSYIHGGEGYNEQFF. The CDR3, as DNA: TGCGCCAGCAGCTACATACACGGAGGAGAAGGATACAATGAGCAGTTCTTC.

The chain uses TRBV14 and TRBJ1-1; no reliable D call. The CDR3 loop spans 13 amino acids. CDR1 and CDR2 from the germline V gene are SGHDN and FVKESK. V was pared by 3 bases and J by 4 bases, with 9 bases between. CDR3 sequence: CASSHSGGTEAFF. CDR3 in DNA: TGTGCCAGCAGCCACAGTGGTGGCACTGAAGCTTTCTTT.

V usage is TRBV2 and J usage is TRBJ2-1; a weak D match, TRBD2 (7 bases). V was cut by 9 bases and J by 3 bases, with 18 bases left in between. The CDR3 has 15 residues. Germline V gene lookup returns CDR1 SNHLY and CDR2 FYNNEI. The CDR3 coding sequence is TGTGCCAGTAAGGGGGGGACATTACACTACAATGAGCAGTTCTTC. This codes for CASKGGTLHYNEQFF. The full variable domain, completed using reference TRBV2 and TRBJ2-1, is EPEVTQTPSHQVTQMGQEVILRCVPISNHLYFYWYRQILGQKVEFLVSFYNNEISEKSEIFDDQFSVERPDGSNFTLKIRSTKLEDSAMYFCASKGGTLHYNEQFFGPGTRLTVL.

CDR3 residues: CASSSGLAGLRGEFTDTQYF. The CDR3 DNA reads TGTGCCAGCAGCTCCGGACTAGCGGGTTTAAGAGGAGAGTTCACAGATACGCAGTATTTT. The gene calls are TRBV11-3 and TRBJ2-3; TRBD2 matches at 11 bases. V trimming: 4 bases; J trimming: 2 bases; junction bases outside the gene matches: 17. The length of the CDR3 is 20 residues. Germline V gene data show CDR1 as SGHNT and CDR2 as YENEEA.

The V and J genes are TRBV30 and TRBJ2-4, with 12 bases identical to TRBD2. CDR1 and CDR2 (germline): GTSNPN, SVGIG (reference sequence). The CDR3 loop spans 17 amino acids. The V and J ends lost 0 bases and 3 bases, in that order; junction bases with no gene match: 6. In nucleotides, the CDR3 is TGTGCCTGGAGTGTTGAGGGGACTAGCGGGTTCAAAAACATTCAGTACTTC. The encoded protein is CAWSVEGTSGFKNIQYF.

This chain joins TRBV6-5 and TRBJ2-5; 10 bases match TRBD2. The V gene's germline CDR1 is MNHEY and CDR2 SVGAGI. The CDR3 sequence is 16 residues long. The trim removed 4 bases at V and 5 bases at J, leaving 10 bases unmatched. The CDR3 loop reads CASSSRVVAGGETQYF. CDR3 sequence (DNA): TGTGCCAGCAGTTCCCGAGTGGTAGCGGGAGGTGAGACCCAGTACTTC.

This chain links TRBV2 with TRBJ1-3, with D tentatively TRBD1 (5 bases). The germline V gene has CDR1 SNHLY and CDR2 FYNNEI. Trimming pared 7 bases from V and 2 bases from J, leaving 12 bases between. The CDR3 sequence is 14 residues long. CDR3 sequence (DNA): TGTGCCAGCATTCAGGGTAGGCCTGGAAACACCATATATTTT. Translated, it gives CASIQGRPGNTIYF.

V gene TRBV28 combines with J gene TRBJ2-2; 9 positions match TRBD2. The germline V gene has CDR1 MDHEN and CDR2 SYDVKM. The CDR3 loop spans 20 amino acids. V trimming: 5 bases; J trimming: 2 bases; junction bases outside the gene matches: 18. CDR3 protein: CASSLTFLKTSGANTGELFF. The CDR3 region has the DNA TGTGCCAGCAGTCTTACCTTTCTTAAGACTAGCGGAGCAAACACCGGGGAGCTGTTTTTT.

This clone appeared once. The CDR3 DNA reads as TGTGCCAGCAGCCCGGACAGGGGGCTACAAAATGGCTACACCTTC. Protein: CASSPDRGLQNGYTF. This chain joins TRBV7-9 and TRBJ1-2; 11 bases map to TRBD1. Germline V gene data show CDR1 as SEHNR and CDR2 as FQNEAQ (reference sequence). The V segment lost 5 bases and the J segment 6 bases; nucleotides outside the gene matches: 8. The CDR3 has 15 amino acids.

The genes are TRBV11-2 and TRBJ2-1, with D perhaps TRBD1 (5 bases). The CDR3 has 15 amino acids. V was shortened by 5 bases and J by 0 bases, with 11 bases between the two germline ends. CDR1 is SGHAT and CDR2 is FQNNGV in the germline V gene. The CDR3 nucleotides read TGTGCCAGCAGCGTAACAGGAAACTCCTACAATGAGCAGTTCTTC. Protein: CASSVTGNSYNEQFF. Looking up the rest from reference TRBV11-2 and TRBJ2-1 gives the full variable domain: EAGVAQSPRYKIIEKRQSVAFWCNPISGHATLYWYQQILGQGPKLLIQFQNNGVVDDSQLPKDRFSAERLKGVDSTLKIQPAKLEDSAVYLCASSVTGNSYNEQFFGPGTRLTVL.

The V call is TRBV5-4, the J call TRBJ2-3, with 8 bases that match TRBD2. The CDR3 consists of 18 residues. V was clipped by 0 bases and J by 2 bases; unmatched bases: 11. From germline, CDR1 is SGHNT and CDR2 YYREEE (reference sequence). The DNA for the CDR3 is TGTGCCAGCAGCTTGGTTACCGGCGGGGGGAGGTCCACAGATACGCAGTATTTT. Protein: CASSLVTGGGRSTDTQYF.

The chain joins TRBV18 to TRBJ2-7, with TRBD1 matching 7 bases. Germline assignment: CDR1 KGHSH and CDR2 LQKENI. The CDR3 has 14 residues. V shed 6 bases and J 2 bases; nucleotides not matched to a gene: 7. The CDR3 DNA follows: TGTGCCAGCTCCGCCCGACAGGGCACCTACGAGCAGTACTTC. Encoded protein: CASSARQGTYEQYF. Complete variable domain (other parts from reference TRBV18 and TRBJ2-7): NAGVMQNPRHLVRRRGQEARLRCSPMKGHSHVYWYRQLPEEGLKFMVYLQKENIIDESGMPKERFSAEFPKEGPSILRIQQVVRGDSAAYFCASSARQGTYEQYFGPGTRLTVT.

This chain uses TRBV30 with TRBJ1-2, with 12 bases lining up with TRBD1. The CDR3 totals 14 residues. In germline, CDR1 is GTSNPN, CDR2 SVGIG (reference sequence). With V trimmed by 2 bases and J by 6 bases, 4 bases remained unmatched. The CDR3 nucleotides are TGTGCCTGGAGTTTGGGGACAGGGGGCAATGGCTACACCTTC. Its protein is CAWSLGTGGNGYTF.

The J gene is TRBJ1-1, the V gene TRBV7-9, with 9 bases fitting TRBD1. The CDR3 totals 16 residues. J was trimmed by 0 bases and V by 5 bases; bases with no gene match: 7. CDR1 SEHNR and CDR2 FQNEAQ come from the germline V gene (reference sequence). CDR3 loop: CASSIRTGVVNTEAFF. The CDR3 DNA follows: TGTGCCAGCAGCATTCGGACAGGGGTGGTGAACACTGAAGCTTTCTTT.

As concerns this clone: An end of the junction differs from the germline gene, which may be a read error. This sequence joins TRBV7-7 and TRBJ2-1; 14 bases are shared with TRBD2. Germline V gene data show CDR1 as SSHAT and CDR2 as FNYEAQ (reference sequence). The CDR3 is 16 amino acids. The CDR3 nucleotides read TGTGCTAGCAGCTCGGCCGGGACTAGCGGGAGCGGGGAGCAGTTCTTC. As protein: CASSSAGTSGSGEQFF.

This chain uses TRBV29-1 with TRBJ1-1, with TRBD1 matching over 8 bases. Per the germline V gene, CDR1 is SQVTM and CDR2 is ANQGSEA. V shed 3 bases, J shed 2 bases, and the junction held 5 bases outside the gene matches. The CDR3 extends over 14 amino acids. CDR3 sequence reads: CSVDTDRENTEAFF. The CDR3 DNA is TGCAGCGTTGACACGGACAGGGAAAACACTGAAGCTTTCTTT.

As to this clone: This specimen includes other DNA sequences encoding the same CDR3. The chain is built from TRBV7-9 and TRBJ1-1; D uncertain. V was trimmed by 3 bases and J by 2 bases, leaving 4 bases between them. Looked up from germline, CDR1 is SEHNR and CDR2 is FQNEAQ (reference sequence). The CDR3 spans 12 residues. DNA of the CDR3: TGTGCCAGCAGCTTCGGTAACACTGAAGCTTTCTTT. This encodes CASSFGNTEAFF.

The chain recombines TRBV29-1 with TRBJ1-2; unclear D gene. This CDR3 spans 14 amino acids. Germline CDR1 reads SQVTM; CDR2 reads ANQGSEA. With 3 bases removed from V and 6 bases from J, the gap between germline ends came to 17 bases. In DNA form, the CDR3 reads TGCAGCGTTGATTGGATCCCCGGGAAGGATGGCTACACCTTC. Its translation is CSVDWIPGKDGYTF.

J is TRBJ1-1 and V is TRBV2, with D unresolved. The CDR3 has 14 residues. Germline V gene data show CDR1 as SNHLY and CDR2 as FYNNEI. V was shortened by 5 bases and J by 1 base, with 11 bases between the two germline ends. CDR3 region: CASSPPLRNTEAFF. The CDR3 DNA reads TGTGCCAGCAGTCCCCCCCTAAGGAACACTGAAGCTTTCTTT.

V and J are TRBV10-3 and TRBJ2-1; 11 nucleotides line up with TRBD2. This CDR3 has 18 residues. Germline CDR1 ENHRY, CDR2 SYGVKD. Losses at the gene ends were 5 bases for V and 7 bases for J; bases not matched to a gene: 16. The DNA for the CDR3 is TGTGCCATCAGTTCCGTTTATAGCGGGAGGGCCGGCGAGAATGAGCAGTTCTTC. This encodes CAISSVYSGRAGENEQFF.

This chain joins TRBV5-6 and TRBJ2-1; D is possibly TRBD2 (6 bases). Trimming shortened V by 3 bases and J by 2 bases, and 9 bases separated the two germline ends. Germline assignment: CDR1 SGHDT and CDR2 YYEEEE. This CDR3 spans 14 amino acids. The CDR3, as DNA: TGTGCCAGCAGCTCGGGACTTCCCTACAATGAGCAGTTCTTC. Translation gives CASSSGLPYNEQFF.

The rearrangement joins TRBV28 to TRBJ2-7; 7 bases align to TRBD1. The germline V gene encodes CDR1 MDHEN and CDR2 SYDVKM. The V and J ends lost 8 bases and 6 bases, in that order; junction bases with no gene match: 16. CDR3 size: 15 residues. This CDR3 is CASRTQYQGVTEQYF. DNA of the CDR3: TGTGCCAGCCGTACCCAGTATCAGGGGGTAACCGAGCAGTACTTC.

This clone was found a few times. The chain employs TRBV2 and TRBJ2-7, with TRBD2 as a possible D gene (5 bases). Germline V gene sequence: CDR1 SNHLY, CDR2 FYNNEI. The CDR3 has 13 residues. V was cut by 4 bases and J by 5 bases, with 12 bases left in between. CDR3 in amino acids: CASSVEGNNEQYF. CDR3 nucleotide sequence: TGTGCCAGCAGTGTAGAGGGTAACAACGAGCAGTACTTC.

This clone was seen just once. V and J are TRBV18 and TRBJ1-2; D remains unclear. Trimming cost V 3 bases and J 7 bases, with 15 bases left between them. This CDR3 region has 14 residues. The V gene's germline CDR1 is KGHSH and CDR2 LQKENI. The CDR3, as DNA: TGTGCCAGCTCACCTCAGACCGGGAATCGTGGCTACACCTTC. This translates into CASSPQTGNRGYTF.

This sequence joins TRBV15 and TRBJ2-3; 9 nucleotides match TRBD2. Trimming removed 0 bases from V and 5 bases from J; junction bases left unmatched: 6. The CDR3 consists of 16 residues. Germline V CDR1 and CDR2: LNHNV, YYDKDF (reference sequence). This CDR3 reads CATSRDRAGGGDTQYF. CDR3 bases: TGTGCCACCAGCAGAGATAGGGCGGGAGGGGGAGATACGCAGTATTTT.

In this sample, this clone turned up a few times. The J gene is TRBJ1-6, the V gene TRBV6-1, with D unresolved. CDR3 length: 15 residues. V lost 2 bases, J lost 1 base, and 6 bases lay in between. Germline V lookup: CDR1 MNHNS, CDR2 SASEGT. In DNA form, the CDR3 reads TGTGCCAGCAGTGAATCAGTGTCCTATAATTCACCCCTCCACTTT. This codes for CASSESVSYNSPLHF.

The CDR3 region has the DNA TGTGCCTGGAGGGCAGGGGCACCCTACCGTTTAGGAAGGTCCTACAATGAGCAGTTCTTC. Its translation is CAWRAGAPYRLGRSYNEQFF. V usage is TRBV30 and J usage is TRBJ2-1; D is perhaps TRBD1 (6 bases). Germline CDR1 and CDR2: GTSNPN and SVGIG (reference sequence). The CDR3 runs 20 residues. V was shortened by 3 bases and J by 1 base, with 28 bases between the two germline ends.